A single sample gave rise to the 14 T cell receptor beta chains below, sequenced in a study of T cell clonality in common variable immunodeficiency. Data came from immunoSEQ multiplex PCR; TCRdb stores just in-frame clones and leaves some out. Recorded here are 35,000 to 50,000 clones, none singletons. Input material: peripheral blood mononuclear cells. The receptors were gathered from a person between 18 and 69 years old in good health.

This clone showed up many times. The read finishes 3 residues shy of the CDR3 end, and the germline J gene is used to complete it. The chain combines TRBV7-3 with TRBJ2-1, with 8 bases matching TRBD2. The J segment lost 6 bases and the V segment lost 2 bases, leaving 3 bases of the junction unmatched. This CDR3 is built from 14 residues. Germline assignment: CDR1 SGHTA and CDR2 FQGTGA. The chain's CDR3 is CASSLGLAGNEQFF. CDR3 DNA, as far as it was read: TGTGCCAGCAGCTTAGGGCTAGCGGGCAATGAG.

This clone has ten or more counts. The sequenced fragment ends 3 residues before the CDR3 boundary, so the rest is inferred from the germline J gene. This chain joins TRBV7-2 and TRBJ1-4; 9 bases line up with TRBD1. The germline V gene has CDR1 SGHTA and CDR2 FQGNSA. The CDR3 has 14 amino acids. J lost 8 bases, V lost 3 bases, and 4 bases had no gene match. The DNA read from the CDR3 is TGTGCCAGCAGCTTCACAGGGGGCGAAGAAAAA. The encoded protein is CASSFTGGEEK. The entire CDR3 reads CASSFTGGEEKLFF.

This clone was recorded at least ten times. Read sequence stops 3 residues before the CDR3 end, and the germline J gene provides the missing end. The chain joins TRBV5-1 to TRBJ2-2; TRBD2 matches 11 bases. Germline CDR1 reads SGHRS; CDR2 reads YFSETQ. The CDR3 contains 17 residues. V shed 4 bases, J shed 6 bases, and the junction held 11 bases outside the gene matches. The CDR3 reads CASSPPLAGVGSGELFF. Partial CDR3 DNA: TGCGCCAGCAGCCCTCCACTAGCGGGAGTAGGTTCCGGGGAG.

This clone was counted only a few times. Read sequence stops 3 residues before the CDR3 end, and the germline J gene provides the missing end. V is TRBV18 and J is TRBJ1-2; tentatively, D is TRBD1 (5 bases). Per germline, CDR1 KGHSH and CDR2 LQKENI. The CDR3 covers 15 residues. The CDR3 protein is CASSPRAGSSYDYTF. The DNA read from the CDR3 is TGTGCCAGCTCACCAAGGGCAGGGAGCTCCTACGAC.

This clone was counted ten times or more. Relative to the germline gene, one junction end is altered; a read error may explain this. Coverage ceases 3 residues before the CDR3 finishes, and the germline J gene fills in the end. The chain uses TRBV7-7 and TRBJ2-5; D may be TRBD2 (6 bases). The CDR3 sequence is 15 residues long. The germline CDR1 and CDR2 sequences are SSHAT and FNYEAQ (reference sequence). Partial CDR3 DNA: TGTGCTAGCAGCTTAGCGACTAGGGTTGGCGAGACC. Its protein is CASSLATRVGET. The complete CDR3 sequence is CASSLATRVGETQYF.

This clone was detected ten times or more. The read comes to an end 3 residues before the CDR3 does, leaving the germline J gene to fill in the end. This chain joins TRBV30 and TRBJ1-5, with D perhaps matching TRBD1 (6 bases). V lost 1 base to trimming and J lost 0 bases, with 16 bases between them. The CDR3 has 17 amino acids. From germline, CDR1 is GTSNPN and CDR2 SVGIG (reference sequence). CDR3 DNA, as far as it was read: TGTGCCTGGAGTGGGTACAGGGCGAAGTATAGCAATCAGCCC. This codes for CAWSGYRAKYSNQP. The whole CDR3 protein reads CAWSGYRAKYSNQPQHF.

This clone has at least ten counts. The read ends 3 residues before the CDR3 terminus; that terminus is restored from the germline J gene. The chain links TRBV29-1 to TRBJ2-4, with TRBD1 identical over 11 bases. Losses at the gene ends were 5 bases for V and 9 bases for J; bases not matched to a gene: 6. The CDR3 contains 13 residues. The germline V gene encodes CDR1 SQVTM and CDR2 ANQGSEA. The CDR3 protein is CSVPGQGGGIQYF. CDR3 bases read: TGCAGCGTTCCGGGACAGGGGGGCGGCATT.

This clone was recorded at least ten times. The read falls 3 residues short of the CDR3 end, and the missing part is taken from the germline J gene. The V and J genes are TRBV5-1 and TRBJ2-1, with TRBD2 matching 11 bases. This CDR3 region has 15 residues. Germline V gene data show CDR1 as SGHRS and CDR2 as YFSETQ. V shed 3 bases and J 9 bases; nucleotides not matched to a gene: 8. Here the CDR3 reads CASSSVLAGVGEQFF. The CDR3 bases that were read are TGCGCCAGCAGCTCAGTACTAGCGGGAGTTGGTGAG.

This clone was counted many times. With the read ending 3 residues before the CDR3 end, the germline J gene is used to fill in that end. The chain is built from TRBV20-1 and TRBJ2-3; 9 bases are shared with TRBD2. Germline values: CDR1 DFQATT, CDR2 SNEGSKA (reference sequence). The V gene end was trimmed by 5 bases and the J gene end by 3 bases; junction bases not matched to a gene: 12. This CDR3 is built from 16 residues. The sequenced part of the CDR3 DNA is TGCAGTGCTCCCCCGGGTAGCGGGAGAGGTACAGATACG. Encoded protein: CSAPPGSGRGTDT. The entire CDR3 protein is CSAPPGSGRGTDTQYF.

Concerning this clone: The observed sequence ends 3 residues before the CDR3 terminus, with the missing tail filled in from the germline J gene. The chain combines TRBV5-1 with TRBJ2-7; 7 nucleotides agree with TRBD1. Losses at the gene ends were 8 bases for V and 4 bases for J; bases not matched to a gene: 12. Germline V gene sequence: CDR1 SGHRS, CDR2 YFSETQ. This CDR3 is built from 14 residues. The CDR3 DNA, read in part, is TGCGCCAGTCAGCAAGGGACAGCGACTTACGAG. Protein product: CASQQGTATYE. The complete CDR3 sequence is CASQQGTATYEQYF.

This clone was recorded at least ten times. The missing CDR3 end, 3 residues past where the read stops, is filled in from the germline J gene. The V and J genes are TRBV11-2 and TRBJ2-3; D gene unclear. V lost 2 bases, J lost 1 base, and 10 bases lay in between. This CDR3 comprises 15 residues. Germline V gene sequence: CDR1 SGHAT, CDR2 FQNNGV. The CDR3 sequence is CASSLPLSGTDTQYF. Incomplete CDR3 DNA: TGTGCCAGCAGCTTACCCCTTAGTGGCACAGATACG. The variable domain in full, with the rest retrieved from reference TRBV11-2 and TRBJ2-3, is EAGVAQSPRYKIIEKRQSVAFWCNPISGHATLYWYQQILGQGPKLLIQFQNNGVVDDSQLPKDRFSAERLKGVDSTLKIQPAKLEDSAVYLCASSLPLSGTDTQYFGPGTRLTVL.

This clone occurred many times. Read sequence stops 3 residues before the CDR3 end, and the germline J gene provides the missing end. V gene TRBV16 combines with J gene TRBJ1-4; TRBD1 matches 7 bases. The germline CDR1 and CDR2 sequences are KGHSY and FQNENV. CDR3 length equals 14 residues. V shed 2 bases and J 8 bases; nucleotides not matched to a gene: 5. The chain's CDR3 is CASSQTGEREKLFF. The sequenced CDR3 bases are TGTGCCAGCAGCCAAACAGGGGAGCGCGAAAAA.

Many counts were recorded for this clone. The CDR3 extends 3 residues past the end of the read, so its final part is completed from the germline J gene. The rearrangement uses TRBV6-2 or TRBV6-3 and TRBJ1-1, with a possible D match to TRBD1 (6 bases). From germline, CDR1 is MNHEY and CDR2 SVGEGT. With 6 bases removed from V and 0 bases from J, the gap between germline ends came to 20 bases. The CDR3 covers 17 residues. CDR3 DNA, as far as it was read: TGTGCCAGCAGGATCAGGGGTAGGGGCGGAGTGAACACTGAA. Translating it yields CASRIRGRGGVNTE. The entire CDR3 reads CASRIRGRGGVNTEAFF.

This clone occurred many times. The read gets to within 3 residues of the CDR3 end, and the germline J gene fills in the rest. The chain is built from TRBV5-1 and TRBJ2-2; D may be TRBD2 (5 bases). The germline V gene has CDR1 SGHRS and CDR2 YFSETQ. The CDR3 runs to 15 residues. With 0 bases removed from V and 1 base from J, the gap between germline ends came to 7 bases. The part of the CDR3 DNA that was read is TGCGCCAGCAGCTTGGCCGGACTGAACACCGGGGAG. Its protein is CASSLAGLNTGE. The entire CDR3 is CASSLAGLNTGELFF.